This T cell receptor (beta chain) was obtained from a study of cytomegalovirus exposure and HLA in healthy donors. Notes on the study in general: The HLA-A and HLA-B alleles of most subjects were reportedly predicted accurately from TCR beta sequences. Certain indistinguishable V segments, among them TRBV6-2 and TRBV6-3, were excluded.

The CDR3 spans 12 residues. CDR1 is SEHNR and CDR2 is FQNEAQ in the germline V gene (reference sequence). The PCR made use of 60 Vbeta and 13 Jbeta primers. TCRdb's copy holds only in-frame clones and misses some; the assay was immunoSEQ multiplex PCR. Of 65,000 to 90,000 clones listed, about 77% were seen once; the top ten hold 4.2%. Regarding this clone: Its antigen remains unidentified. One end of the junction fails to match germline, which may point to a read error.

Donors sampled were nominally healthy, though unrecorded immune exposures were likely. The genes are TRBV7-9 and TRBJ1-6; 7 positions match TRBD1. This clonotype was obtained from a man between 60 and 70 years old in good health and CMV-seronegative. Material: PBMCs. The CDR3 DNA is TGTTCCAGCAGCTTACTCTCAGGGGGGCTCCACTTT. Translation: CSSSLLSGGLHF.